This paragraph covers one TCR beta chain sequence. Antigen unknown. The entry originates in a study of a mutant IDH1 vaccine in newly diagnosed glioma. Looking at the study overall: Vaccine dosing followed radiotherapy by 4-6 weeks, or accompanied temozolomide cycles. Most patients had received both radiotherapy and temozolomide, the prior options being radiotherapy, temozolomide, or both. Treated patients showed a male proportion of around 60%, a female proportion of about 40%, and a mean age of approximately 40 years. The study, taken as a whole, reports: Vaccine-induced responses were seen in approximately 92% of patients, spanning several MHC alleles.

The V gene lost 3 bases and the J gene lost 2 bases, with 12 bases spanning the gap. Germline V gene sequence: CDR1 MNHEY, CDR2 SMNVEV (reference sequence). The CDR3 contains 15 residues. The time point denotes: week 47, end of study. Topical imiquimod accompanied each vaccine dose, which consisted of 300 ug of mutant IDH1 20-mer peptide. Method: immunoSEQ multiplex PCR; TCRdb's copy keeps in-frame clones and lacks some. The sample consists of about 56,000 clones, over 80% of them appearing once. The chain uses TRBV27 and TRBJ2-3; D tentatively fits TRBD1 or TRBD2 (5 bases each). The sequence was obtained from a woman aged 45-65 years with glioma. This sample comprised PBMCs, obtained from a glioma patient whose treatment included an IDH1 peptide vaccine. CDR3 residues: CASSFQGRDTDTQYF. Written as DNA, the CDR3 is TGTGCCAGCAGTTTCCAGGGTCGGGACACAGATACGCAGTATTTT.